This entry lists 2 T cell receptor beta chains sequenced from one sample in a study of T cell responses to AZD1222 COVID-19 vaccine. Clones were read by immunoSEQ multiplex PCR, and TCRdb kept only the in-frame ones, dropping some. Of about 170,000 clones detected, around nine tenths appear once; the ten largest clones hold about 1.6%. The sample in question was peripheral blood, obtained on day 0 of AZD1222 vaccination. The receptors originated from an adult in good health.

J is TRBJ2-2 and V is TRBV5-1; D may be TRBD2 (6 bases). Germline CDR1 is SGHRS and CDR2 is YFSETQ. The CDR3 contains 17 residues. Trimming removed 0 bases at V and 1 base at J, with 13 bases between. CDR3 sequence (DNA): TGCGCCAGCAGCTTGGGAACGCGGGGCCTGAACACCGGGGAGCTGTTTTTT. This translates into CASSLGTRGLNTGELFF.

This chain links TRBV5-1 with TRBJ1-2; TRBD1 aligns across 9 bases. Germline V gene data show CDR1 as SGHRS and CDR2 as YFSETQ. V shed 1 base, J shed 4 bases, and the junction held 5 bases outside the gene matches. The CDR3 runs 15 residues. CDR3 nucleotides: TGCGCCAGCAGCTTGAGCGCGGGACAGGGCTATGGCTACACCTTC. Its translation is CASSLSAGQGYGYTF.